This T cell receptor beta chain was observed in a study of blood T cell repertoires in COVID-19. The wider study: Samples of COVID-19 (acute and convalescent) were obtained from the United States, Italy and Spain. PBMCs, B-cell-depleted T cells, or T cells were the source of the cDNA or gDNA that made up the material.

Original analysis: Nucleated cell counts were estimated from reference gene primer amplification. Assay: immunoSEQ multiplex PCR; the TCRdb copy retains only in-frame clones and omits some. That table gives V, J and clone size, and the DNA gave D and trimming. Seen here are 37,000 or so clones, 60% to 85% observed once, and the top ten hold roughly 2%. This clone was recorded a few times. The length of the CDR3 is 13 residues. The V gene lost 3 bases and the J gene lost 4 bases, with 9 bases spanning the gap. From germline, CDR1 is MNHEY and CDR2 SMNVEV (reference sequence). The TCR sequence derives from a man aged 55-75 years with active COVID-19. The sequenced sample was peripheral blood. This chain uses TRBV27 with TRBJ1-2; D is ambiguous. The DNA of the CDR3 is TGTGCCAGCAGTTTCGACAACTCCTATGGCTACACCTTC. As protein: CASSFDNSYGYTF.